Listed here are 9 T cell receptor beta chains from one sample, sequenced in a study of CD8+CD57+ T cells in acquired aplastic anemia. Genomic DNA was employed as the template in profiling TCR beta VDJ and CDR3. A single record per CDR3 protein comes from TCRdb applying MiXCR to the reads. There are about 240,000 distinct CDR3 sequences in the sample; approximately 45% occur only once, and 7% to 9.5% lies in the top ten. Only patients with CD8+CD57+ cell expansion on flow cytometry were chosen for sequencing. The specimen was sorted CD4+, CD8+, or CD8+CD57+ T cells (not recorded which) from PBMCs. The receptor set was obtained from a human donor with aplastic anemia.

The rearrangement joins TRBV7-2 to TRBJ2-2; 7 nucleotides match TRBD2. Germline loops: CDR1 SGHTA, CDR2 FQGNSA. The CDR3 is made up of 15 amino acids. The ends lost 4 bases at V and 3 bases at J; junction bases unmatched: 5. The CDR3 spells CASSSQSGDTGELFF. The CDR3 bases are TGTGCCAGCAGCTCCCAAAGCGGGGACACCGGGGAGCTGTTTTTT.

There are many counts of this clonotype. This sequence joins TRBV20-1 and TRBJ2-7, with no clear D. This CDR3 is 16 amino acids long. Germline CDR1 reads DFQATT; CDR2 reads SNEGSKA (reference sequence). V was pared by 1 base and J by 2 bases, with 18 bases between. The CDR3, as DNA: TGCAGTGCTAGAGGAATTGGAATCCTTACCCCCTACGAGCAGTACTTC. As protein: CSARGIGILTPYEQYF.

V is TRBV5-1 and J is TRBJ2-7; tentatively, D is TRBD1 (5 bases). The CDR3 covers 16 residues. The V and J ends lost 0 bases and 2 bases respectively, with 15 bases between them. CDR1 and CDR2 (germline): SGHRS, YFSETQ. CDR3 loop: CASSLGRQGGTYEQYF. DNA for the CDR3: TGCGCCAGCAGCTTGGGTCGGCAGGGTGGGACCTACGAGCAGTACTTC.

V gene TRBV19 combines with J gene TRBJ2-7; D uncertain. This CDR3 is 12 amino acids long. The ends were cut back, 0 bases at V and 4 bases at J, with 4 bases in the middle. CDR1 and CDR2 (germline): LNHDA, SQIVND (reference sequence). As DNA, the CDR3 is TGTGCCAGTAGTATAGAAGGGTACGAGCAGTACTTC. This sequence encodes CASSIEGYEQYF.

This clonotype was detected many times. This chain uses TRBV6-4 with TRBJ2-1; 7 nucleotides agree with TRBD2. V was clipped by 4 bases and J by 6 bases; unmatched bases: 9. The CDR3 spans 15 residues. Germline assignment: CDR1 MRHNA and CDR2 SNTAGT. For the CDR3, the DNA is TGTGCCAGCAGTGCAGGGAGGGTGGGAGGCAATGAGCAGTTCTTC. Protein: CASSAGRVGGNEQFF.

CDR3 protein: CATSGAGRTEAFF. Here the CDR3 DNA reads TGTGCCACCAGTGGAGCGGGGAGGACTGAAGCTTTCTTT. V usage is TRBV24-1 and J usage is TRBJ1-1; no definite D call. V lost 5 bases and J lost 5, with 11 bases in between. CDR1 and CDR2 (germline): KGHDR, SFDVKD. The CDR3 is 13 residues long.

This clonotype has ten or more counts. The rearrangement joins TRBV29-1 to TRBJ2-7; D gene ambiguous. In germline, CDR1 is SQVTM, CDR2 ANQGSEA. The CDR3 is 14 amino acids. The ends were cut back, 3 bases at V and 0 bases at J, with 12 bases in the middle. The CDR3 DNA reads as TGCAGCGTTGAGAAGGCAGATAGCTCCTACGAGCAGTACTTC. Its translation: CSVEKADSSYEQYF.

This clonotype was recorded at least ten times. This chain links TRBV2 with TRBJ2-7, with 10 nucleotides matching TRBD1. Germline V gene lookup returns CDR1 SNHLY and CDR2 FYNNEI. Unmatched junction bases numbered 2, after V lost 1 base and J lost 2 bases. The CDR3 is 15 amino acids. The CDR3 DNA reads as TGTGCCAGCAGTGAAGGGGGGACAGGGGCCTACGAGCAGTACTTC. Its translation: CASSEGGTGAYEQYF.

The genes are TRBV6-5 and TRBJ1-2, with D hard to call. Germline CDR1 is MNHEY and CDR2 is SVGAGI. The CDR3 extends over 15 amino acids. Between the trimmed V and J ends, which lost 6 bases and 4 bases, there was a span of 18 bases. CDR3 sequence: CASSPAAFWSYGYTF. The CDR3 DNA follows: TGTGCCAGCAGCCCTGCGGCCTTTTGGAGCTATGGCTACACCTTC.